The sequence of this T cell receptor beta chain was determined in a study of molecular identifiers for immune sequencing clone quantification. Study observations and caveats: Spiked Jurkat TCR RNA originating from one cell could reportedly be identified amid some 920,000 naive cells.

On this clonotype: Its matching antigen is unknown. An end of the junction differs from the germline gene, which may be a read error.

One entry per CDR3 protein, called by TCRdb with MiXCR from the PCR reads. In the table there are about 640,000 distinct CDR3 sequences, approximately 20% of which are singletons. The sequence was collected from a human donor in good health. Some libraries in this study had Jurkat cell RNA spiked in. Sequenced: naive CD8+ T cells from blood, with Jurkat cell RNA spiked in. As to subset: FACS-sorted CD8+CD4-CCR7+CD45RA+ naive T cells.

CDR3 amino acids: CTSRAGTPSYNEQFF. The DNA for the CDR3 is TGTACCAGCCGAGCCGGGACCCCGTCCTACAATGAGCAGTTCTTC. The chain uses TRBV6-2 or TRBV6-3 and TRBJ2-1; D may match TRBD1 or TRBD2 (5 bases each). CDR1 is MNHEY and CDR2 is SVGEGT in the germline V gene. This CDR3 comprises 15 residues.